The subject of this entry is one T cell receptor (beta chain). Its antigen has not been determined. No base qualities exist here, and no much larger clone lies one base off it. Patients with autoimmune disease history or receiving systemic immunosuppression were excluded from the trial. In every dose cohort, peripheral blood was drawn for TCR sequencing at baseline, cycle 4 day 1, and cycle 7 day 1. The samples were taken from a phase I, first-in-human, multicenter, open-label dose-escalation trial of ivuxolimab. Adults with locally advanced or metastatic melanoma, renal cell, hepatocellular, or head and neck squamous cell carcinoma were enrolled in the trial. Before TCR sequencing, CD4+ and CD8+ T cells were separately sorted from peripheral blood. Trimmed from V: 5 bases; trimmed from J: 7 bases; junction bases lacking a gene match: 10. Sequences SGHTA (CDR1) and FQGNSA (CDR2) are obtained from the germline V gene. The CDR3 runs 14 residues from the cysteine to the phenylalanine. Left in the record is the CDR3 DNA by itself, 42 bases read in frame from the first base.

This sample is drawn from a study of OX40 agonist ivuxolimab in advanced cancers. For the wider study: Ivuxolimab, which targeted the costimulatory receptor OX40 (CD134), was an agonistic, fully human IgG2 monoclonal antibody. Patients were allowed to have had prior anti-PD-1, anti-PD-L1 or anti-CTLA-4 therapy, and 30% to 50% of the dose-escalation patients had previously received checkpoint inhibitors. The purpose of peripheral TCRbeta sequencing was to test whether ivuxolimab changed TCR sequence diversity and led to clonal T-cell expansion. The dose-escalation cohort was almost 85% male with a mean age of approximately 59 years, ranging from about 23 to 85. The paper covers the monotherapy dose-escalation part of the phase I ivuxolimab trial, which included N of about 50 patients. Partial responses occurred in three dose-escalation patients, of whom one had hepatocellular carcinoma and two had cutaneous melanoma. Intravenous ivuxolimab was administered to patients every 2 weeks at six dose levels: 0.01, 0.1, 0.3, 1.5, 3 and 10 mg/kg. Of the approximately 54 dose-escalation patients, hepatocellular carcinoma was present in some 19, melanoma in approximately 15, renal cell carcinoma in 9 and head and neck cancer in 9.

Points the paper makes about the study in general: In partial responders in the 0.1-3.0 mg/kg groups, normalized peripheral clonal expansion was found to be among the lowest, especially among CD8+ T cells. At doses of 0.1 to 3.0 mg/kg, clonal expansion of both CD4+ and CD8+ blood T cells was observed from baseline to week 6. The antigen specificity of the peripheral T cells that underwent clonal expansion was not determined. After ivuxolimab, CD8+ T cells had more expanded clones than CD4+ T cells on average. Low levels of normalized T-cell clonal expansion were also seen in some nonresponding patients.

For sequencing of the TCRbeta CDR3 region, genomic DNA was extracted from the sorted cells. TCRbeta CDR3 regions were sequenced using the immunoSEQ Assay. Drawn from immuneACCESS, this table holds only the in-frame rearrangements with V and J called that TCRdb kept. Clones are partly lost; checked studies trace under half to an unresolved V gene and leave the rest unexplained. The sample records about 84,000 clones, over 85% of which are singletons. The top ten constitute 0.15% to 0.2% of the sample. The sequenced sample was CD4+ or CD8+ T cells sorted from blood, obtained in a trial of the OX40 agonist ivuxolimab. Recombination linked TRBV7-2 to TRBJ2-7; a stretch of 8 junction bases matches TRBD1. The sequence was obtained from an adult with an advanced solid tumor such as melanoma, head and neck, liver or kidney cancer. The DNA reads TGTGCCAGCAGCATACTCGGACAGGGAAGGGAGCAGTACTTC. Translated, this is CASSILGQGREQYF.